This TCR beta chain was obtained from a study of blood T cell repertoires in COVID-19. At the level of the study: Sites in the United States, Italy and Spain provided acute and convalescent COVID-19 samples. T cells, B-cell-depleted T cells, or PBMCs provided the cDNA or gDNA that served as material.

The trim removed 5 bases at V and 9 bases at J, leaving 12 bases unmatched. The CDR3 consists of 17 residues. Germline CDR1 LNHNV, CDR2 YYDKDF (reference sequence). Sequencing used immunoSEQ multiplex PCR; TCRdb keeps in-frame clones, though not all of them. The repertoire includes tens of thousands of clones, around nine tenths of them detected once, and roughly 5% sits in the top ten. The rearrangement links TRBV15 to TRBJ2-1, with 14 bases matching TRBD2. The source is a human donor in a cohort sampled during active COVID-19. The sequencing input was peripheral blood. In nucleotides, the CDR3 is TGTGCCACCAGCCGCCAACAAGGACTAGCGGGAGGTCGTGAGCAGTTCTTC. This codes for CATSRQQGLAGGREQFF.